The source of this TCR beta chain is a study of OX40 agonist ivuxolimab in advanced cancers. In the study overall: The costimulatory receptor OX40 (CD134) was targeted by ivuxolimab, a fully human IgG2 agonistic monoclonal antibody. Intravenous ivuxolimab was administered to patients every 2 weeks at six dose levels: 0.01, 0.1, 0.3, 1.5, 3 and 10 mg/kg. Among the approximately 50 dose-escalation patients, 19 had hepatocellular carcinoma, around 15 melanoma, 9 renal cell carcinoma and 9 head and neck cancer. A male proportion of around 83% and a mean age of around 60 years, ranging from 23 to 79, were recorded for the dose-escalation cohort. Patients were allowed to have had prior anti-PD-1, anti-PD-L1 or anti-CTLA-4 therapy, and around two fifths of the dose-escalation patients had been treated with checkpoint inhibitors. Partial responses occurred in three dose-escalation patients: two with cutaneous melanoma and one with hepatocellular carcinoma. Peripheral TCRbeta sequencing aimed to test whether ivuxolimab altered TCR sequence diversity and caused clonal T-cell expansion. The paper describes the monotherapy dose-escalation part (N = 52 patients) of the phase I trial of ivuxolimab. The research as a whole found: In the 0.1-3.0 mg/kg groups, partial responders had among the lowest normalized peripheral clonal expansion, particularly in CD8+ T cells. The antigen specificity of the clonally expanded peripheral T cells was not determined. At doses from 0.1 to 3.0 mg/kg, clonal expansion was seen in both CD4+ and CD8+ blood T cells between baseline and week 6. Low levels of normalized T-cell clonal expansion were also shown by some nonresponding patients. After ivuxolimab, more expanded clones were found on average in CD8+ T cells than in CD4+ T cells.

Genomic DNA was extracted from sorted cells for sequencing of the TCRbeta CDR3 region. TCRbeta CDR3 regions were sequenced using the immunoSEQ Assay. As stored in TCRdb, this immuneACCESS dataset retains in-frame rearrangements with V and J assigned. A fraction of the clones does not appear; measured against another copy, unresolved V genes explain less than half of the discrepancy, and the remainder lacks a known reason. The sample profile shows under 70,000 clones; more than 65% of them were found once. The top ten hold less than 4.5% of the sample. Unmatched junction bases come to 8, with V trimmed by 1 base and J by 6 bases. The CDR3, cysteine through phenylalanine, is 16 amino acids long. Only the CDR3 DNA stays, 48 bases, in frame from base 1. The CDR1 and CDR2 encoded by the germline V gene are MGHDK and SYGVNS. Notes on this clone: Its antigen is currently not known. Nothing much larger sits one base from this clone, and base qualities are not available.

The trial excluded patients who had a history of autoimmune disease or who were on systemic immunosuppression. Peripheral blood for TCR sequencing was collected from all dose cohorts at baseline, on cycle 4 day 1, and on cycle 7 day 1. The samples were taken from a phase I, first-in-human, multicenter, open-label dose-escalation trial of ivuxolimab. The trial enrolled adults with locally advanced or metastatic head and neck squamous cell, hepatocellular, melanoma or renal cell carcinoma. Before TCR sequencing, CD4+ T cells and CD8+ T cells from peripheral blood were sorted into separate populations.

The material sequenced was CD4+ or CD8+ T cells sorted from blood, taken in a trial of the OX40 agonist ivuxolimab. In this chain, TRBV25-1 is recombined with TRBJ2-1; TRBD1 agrees with 8 junctional bases. This TCR came from an adult with an advanced solid tumor such as melanoma, head and neck, liver or kidney cancer. At the DNA level, the sequence is TGTGCCAGCAGTGAATCCTGGACAGGGTATGGCAATGAGCAGTTCTTC. Protein translation: CASSESWTGYGNEQFF.